This T cell receptor (beta chain) stems from a study of blood T cell repertoires in COVID-19. Overall study context: Both acute and convalescent COVID-19 samples were obtained from the United States, Italy and Spain. PBMCs, B-cell-depleted T cells, or T cells provided the cDNA or gDNA that made up the material.

In the original workflow: Amplification of reference gene primers provided the estimated nucleated cell counts. Only in-frame clones appear in the TCRdb table, and some are missing; sequencing was by immunoSEQ multiplex PCR. That table gives V, J and clone size, and the DNA gave D and trimming. Among over 75,000 clones, roughly 88% were seen once, and the ten largest hold roughly 2.1%. Germline CDR1 MNHEY, CDR2 SVGEGT. Unmatched junction bases numbered 11, after V lost 2 bases and J lost 2 bases. CDR3 length: 18 residues. One Seattle source followed patients from active infection through their disease course.

Sequencing input: peripheral blood. This clonotype originated in a man aged 50 to 59 with COVID-19, enrolled during active disease. The rearrangement links TRBV6-2 or TRBV6-3 to TRBJ2-2; TRBD2 matches at 7 bases. The CDR3, as DNA: TGTGCCAGCAGTTACACTACATCCGGGACTATTAACACCGGGGAGCTGTTTTTT. It specifies CASSYTTSGTINTGELFF.